The rows below give T cell receptor beta chains drawn from one sample of a study of cytomegalovirus exposure and HLA in healthy donors. Measured with immunoSEQ multiplex PCR; TCRdb has only the in-frame clones, and not every one. The sample records about 93,000 clones, just over 75% being singletons. Sequenced: PBMCs. The origin of the receptors is a man younger than 45 in good health and CMV-seronegative. Each CDR3 is given with its conserved first and last residue. A D gene is named only where the DNA matches it firmly. Rows give clone size only sometimes, using once, few, many, or a class for an expanded clone.

v_call	clone_size	j_call	d_call	cdr3_nt	cdr3_aa
TRBV7-2	.	TRBJ1-2	TRBD1	TGTGCCAGCAGCTGGCCGACAGGGGGAACTGGCTACACCTTC	CASSWPTGGTGYTF
TRBV18	.	TRBJ2-7	TRBD2	TGTGCCAGCTCATCGGGACTAGCGGGGGATTCCTACGAGCAGTACTTC	CASSSGLAGDSYEQYF
TRBV27	.	TRBJ2-3	.	TGTGCCAGCACTTCTTTGGGGCAGTACACAGATACGCAGTATTTT	CASTSLGQYTDTQYF
TRBV13	.	TRBJ2-5	TRBD2	TGTGCCAGCAGACAGTCGCTAGCGGGAGCTACAGAGACCCAGTACTTC	CASRQSLAGATETQYF
TRBV5-1	.	TRBJ1-2	.	TGCGCCAGCAGCTTTGCTGACCGGGAAGGAATTGCTGGCTACACCTTC	CASSFADREGIAGYTF
TRBV18	.	TRBJ2-2	.	TGTGCCAGCTCAATATTTCGGGAAGACACCGGGGAGCTGTTTTTT	CASSIFREDTGELFF
TRBV27	once	TRBJ2-1	TRBD1	TGTGCCAGCAGTTCCGGACAGGGGTTCAATGAGCAGTTCTTC	CASSSGQGFNEQFF
TRBV6-1	.	TRBJ1-6	.	TGTGCCAGCAGTGATTGGGTAGGGAGTAATTCACCCCTCCACTTT	CASSDWVGSNSPLHF
TRBV5-4	.	TRBJ1-1	.	TGTGCCAGCAGCTTCCAGGGGTCAGGAGCTTTCTTT	CASSFQGSGAFF
TRBV2	.	TRBJ2-1	TRBD1	TGTGCCAGCTCCATGACAGGGTCCTACAATGAGCAGTTCTTC	CASSMTGSYNEQFF
TRBV19	.	TRBJ1-1	.	TGTGCCAGTAGTTCTCCCGACAGGTCAGCTACTGAAGCTTTCTTT	CASSSPDRSATEAFF
TRBV7-6	few	TRBJ2-7	.	TGTGCCAGCAGCTTAGTCGCAGGGATGATTCACTACGAGCAGTACTTC	CASSLVAGMIHYEQYF
TRBV5-1	few	TRBJ2-1	.	TGCGCCAGCAGCTTCCTAACCAATGAGCAGTTCTTC	CASSFLTNEQFF
TRBV25-1	.	TRBJ2-1	TRBD2	TGTGCCAGCAGTGCGGGACTAGCGGAGCAGTTCTTC	CASSAGLAEQFF
TRBV7-9	.	TRBJ1-1	.	TGTGCCAGCAGCCCGGTTAGCACTGAAGCTTTCTTT	CASSPVSTEAFF
TRBV7-2	.	TRBJ2-3	.	TGTGCCAGCAGCTTAATGACCGAGGCCCTCGGGGGCACAGATACGCAGTATTTT	CASSLMTEALGGTDTQYF
TRBV14	.	TRBJ2-7	TRBD1	TGTGCCAGCAGCCGACCGGGACAGACCTACGAGCAGTACTTC	CASSRPGQTYEQYF
TRBV7-3	.	TRBJ2-3	TRBD2	TGTGCCAGCAGCTTAACGAGTATGGCGGGAGCAGCAGATACGCAGTATTTT	CASSLTSMAGAADTQYF
TRBV5-1	.	TRBJ2-1	TRBD2	TGCGCCAGCAGCCCTACTAGCGCCGAAAGCAATGAGCAGTTCTTC	CASSPTSAESNEQFF
TRBV7-2	.	TRBJ2-1	.	TGTGCCAGCAGCCTAACTAGCCGCTACTCCTACAATGAGCAGTTCTTC	CASSLTSRYSYNEQFF
TRBV27	.	TRBJ1-1	.	TGTGCCAGCAGTTTCGGGGGATCGAATGCTTTCTTT	CASSFGGSNAFF
TRBV5-1	.	TRBJ2-7	TRBD2	TGCGCCAGCAGCTTGGATCCTGGACTAGCCTACGAGCAGTACTTC	CASSLDPGLAYEQYF
TRBV27	.	TRBJ2-3	.	TGTGCCAGCAGTTTACAGAGACTTAGCACAGATACGCAGTATTTT	CASSLQRLSTDTQYF
TRBV7-9	.	TRBJ2-7	TRBD1	TGTTCCAGCAGCCTGGACAGGGTTGAGCAGTACTTC	CSSSLDRVEQYF
TRBV10-3	.	TRBJ2-7	.	TGTGCCATCAGCTTGCGGGGGCCGGATTACGAGCAGTACTTC	CAISLRGPDYEQYF
TRBV7-8	.	TRBJ2-1	.	TGTGCCAGCAGCTTTAGTAGCTTTTTACGTGAGCAGTTCTTC	CASSFSSFLREQFF
TRBV7-3	.	TRBJ2-1	TRBD1	TGTGCCAGCAGCTGGGGACAGGGGGCCTACAATGAGCAGTTCTTC	CASSWGQGAYNEQFF
TRBV9	once	TRBJ1-1	.	TGTGCCAGCAGCGCGAGGGCCTCGTTAGTATCGGGAACTGAAGCTTTCTTT	CASSARASLVSGTEAFF
TRBV4-2	.	TRBJ2-1	.	TGTGCCAGCAGCCAAGATGGGCGGGACAATGAGCAGTTCTTC	CASSQDGRDNEQFF
TRBV6-1	few	TRBJ1-3	.	TGTGCCAGCAGTGAGACACCAGGACTAATCTCTGGAAACACCATATATTTT	CASSETPGLISGNTIYF
TRBV11-3	.	TRBJ1-5	.	TGTGCCTCCGGGGTGGATTCAGATCAGCCCCAGCATTTT	CASGVDSDQPQHF
TRBV7-2	.	TRBJ1-5	.	TGTGCCAGCAGCTTAAGTTTAGGGGAGCCCCAGCATTTT	CASSLSLGEPQHF
TRBV7-9	.	TRBJ1-5	TRBD1	TGTGCCAGCAGCTTAGCGGGACAGGGCGGTCAGCCCCAGCATTTT	CASSLAGQGGQPQHF
TRBV6-5	.	TRBJ2-1	TRBD2	TGTGCCAGCAGTTCCCGGACTAGCGGGACATACAATGAGCAGTTCTTC	CASSSRTSGTYNEQFF
TRBV5-6	.	TRBJ1-1	.	TGTGCCAGCAGCGGCTCAGGGCTTAGGGAGGGCACTGAAGCTTTCTTT	CASSGSGLREGTEAFF
TRBV9	.	TRBJ1-2	TRBD1	TGTGCCAGCAGCCCAGGACAGGGCCTCAACTATGGCTACACCTTC	CASSPGQGLNYGYTF
TRBV5-1	few	TRBJ1-2	TRBD1	TGCGCCAGCAGCTCGGGACAGGGTAATGGCTACACCTTC	CASSSGQGNGYTF
TRBV10-3	.	TRBJ2-3	TRBD2	TGTGCCATCAGTGGGGCTAGCGGGAAAACAGATACGCAGTATTTT	CAISGASGKTDTQYF
TRBV5-6	.	TRBJ2-5	.	TGTGCCAGCAGCTTGGGCAGCCAAGAGACCCAGTACTTC	CASSLGSQETQYF
TRBV28	.	TRBJ1-4	.	TGTGCCAGCAGTCCATACAGGGAATCCTTAGGGGAAAAACTGTTTTTT	CASSPYRESLGEKLFF
TRBV14	.	TRBJ1-1	.	TGTGCCAGCACGAGGACCGGGGGAACGGTTGAAGCTTTCTTT	CASTRTGGTVEAFF
TRBV4-1	.	TRBJ1-3	.	TGCGCCAGCAGCCGATCAGCCCAGGCTGGGGGGGGAAACACCATATATTTT	CASSRSAQAGGGNTIYF
TRBV6-1	.	TRBJ2-1	.	TGTGCCAGCAGTGTAAAATACCGGGGTGAGCAGTTCTTC	CASSVKYRGEQFF
TRBV7-7	.	TRBJ2-2	.	TGTGCCAGCAGCTCAACCGGGGAGCTGTTTTTT	CASSSTGELFF
TRBV7-9	.	TRBJ1-3	.	TGTGCCAGCAGACCAGACTTAGGAAACACCATATATTTT	CASRPDLGNTIYF
TRBV11-3	.	TRBJ2-1	.	TGTGCCAGTGCCGCGGGCCCTACCGTTGAGCAGTTCTTC	CASAAGPTVEQFF
TRBV4-3	few	TRBJ2-5	.	TGCGCCAGCAGCCAAGACAGGGAAGAGACCCAGTACTTC	CASSQDREETQYF
TRBV7-2	.	TRBJ2-3	TRBD1	TGTGCCAGCAGCAGGGGGCGCGAGGATACGCAGTATTTT	CASSRGREDTQYF
TRBV9	.	TRBJ2-7	TRBD1	TGTGCCAGCAGCCCCCGACAGGGGCCTCTCGAGCAGTACTTC	CASSPRQGPLEQYF
TRBV9	.	TRBJ1-2	.	TGTGCCAGCAGCGCCTGGACGGGAGGCTACACCTTC	CASSAWTGGYTF
TRBV4-3	few	TRBJ1-1	TRBD1	TGCGCCAGCAGCCAAGACCGGGCAGGGGGGATGAACACTGAAGCTTTCTTT	CASSQDRAGGMNTEAFF
TRBV18	.	TRBJ2-7	.	TGTGCCAGCTCACCTGACAGCTACGAGCAGTACTTC	CASSPDSYEQYF
TRBV28	.	TRBJ2-5	.	TGTGCCAGCAGTTTATGGGGGGCTCAAGAGACCCAGTACTTC	CASSLWGAQETQYF
TRBV7-3	.	TRBJ2-2	TRBD1	TGTGCCAGCAGCTTTTACGACAGGGTTCGCGTTGGTCTTACCGGGGAGCTGTTTTTT	CASSFYDRVRVGLTGELFF